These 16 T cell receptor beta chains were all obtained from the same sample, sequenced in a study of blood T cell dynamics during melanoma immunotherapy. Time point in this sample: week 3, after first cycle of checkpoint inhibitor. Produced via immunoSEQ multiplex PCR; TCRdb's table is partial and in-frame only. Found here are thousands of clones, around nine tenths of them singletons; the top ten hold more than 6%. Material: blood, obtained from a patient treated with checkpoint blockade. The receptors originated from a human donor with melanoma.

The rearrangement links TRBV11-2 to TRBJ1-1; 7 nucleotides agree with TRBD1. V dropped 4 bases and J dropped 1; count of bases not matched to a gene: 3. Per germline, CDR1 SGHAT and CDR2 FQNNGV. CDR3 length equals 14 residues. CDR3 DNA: TGTGCCAGCAGCTGGGGACAGACGAACACTGAAGCTTTCTTT. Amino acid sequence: CASSWGQTNTEAFF.

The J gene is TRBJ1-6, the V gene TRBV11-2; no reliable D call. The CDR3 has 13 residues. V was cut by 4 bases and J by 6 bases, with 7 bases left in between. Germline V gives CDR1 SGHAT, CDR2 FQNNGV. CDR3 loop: CASSSMGNSPLHF. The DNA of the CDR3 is TGTGCCAGCAGCTCAATGGGTAATTCACCCCTCCACTTT.

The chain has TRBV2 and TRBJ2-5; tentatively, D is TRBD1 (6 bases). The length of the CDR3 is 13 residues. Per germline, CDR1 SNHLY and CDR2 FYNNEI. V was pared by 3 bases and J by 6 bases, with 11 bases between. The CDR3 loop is CASSEWQGQTQYF. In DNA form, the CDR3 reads TGTGCCAGCAGTGAGTGGCAGGGGCAGACCCAGTACTTC.

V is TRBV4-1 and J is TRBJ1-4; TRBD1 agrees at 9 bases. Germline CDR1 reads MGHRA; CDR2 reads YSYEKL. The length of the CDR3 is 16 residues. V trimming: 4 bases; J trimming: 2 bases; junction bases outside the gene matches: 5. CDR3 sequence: CASSPTGTGTNEKLFF. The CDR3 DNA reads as TGCGCCAGCAGCCCAACCGGGACAGGGACTAATGAAAAACTGTTTTTT.

The CDR3 region has the DNA TGTGCCAGCAGTTACGCGGACAGTAACGAGCAGTACTTC. It encodes CASSYADSNEQYF. The chain employs TRBV6-5 and TRBJ2-7, with TRBD1 as a possible D gene (6 bases). CDR1 and CDR2 from the germline V gene are MNHEY and SVGAGI. The CDR3 length is 13 residues. V lost 2 bases to trimming and J lost 5 bases, with 10 bases between them.

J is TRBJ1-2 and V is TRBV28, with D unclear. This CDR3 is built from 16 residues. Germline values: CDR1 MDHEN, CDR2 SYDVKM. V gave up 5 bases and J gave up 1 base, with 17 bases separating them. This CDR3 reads CASSAPRTDYNYGYTF. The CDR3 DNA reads TGTGCCAGCAGTGCCCCCCGGACCGATTATAACTATGGCTACACCTTC.

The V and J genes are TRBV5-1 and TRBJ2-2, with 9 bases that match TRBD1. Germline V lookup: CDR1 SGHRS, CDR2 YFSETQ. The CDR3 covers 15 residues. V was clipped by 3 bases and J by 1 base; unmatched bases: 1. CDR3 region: CASSSGQGNTGELFF. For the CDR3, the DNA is TGCGCCAGCAGCTCGGGACAGGGGAACACCGGGGAGCTGTTTTTT.

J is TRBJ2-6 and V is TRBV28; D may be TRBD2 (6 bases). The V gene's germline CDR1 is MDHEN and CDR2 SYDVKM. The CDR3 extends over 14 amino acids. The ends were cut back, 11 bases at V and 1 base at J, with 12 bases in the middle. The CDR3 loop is CAAGGRSGANVLTF. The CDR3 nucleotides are TGTGCCGCCGGGGGAAGGTCTGGGGCCAACGTCCTGACTTTC.

CDR3 sequence: CAWGPQGYEQYF. Here the CDR3 DNA reads TGTGCCTGGGGCCCACAGGGGTACGAGCAGTACTTC. The chain carries TRBV30 and TRBJ2-7; 7 positions agree with TRBD1. V was pared by 5 bases and J by 4 bases, with 5 bases of the junction left unmatched. CDR1 is GTSNPN, CDR2 SVGIG, per germline (reference sequence). This CDR3 comprises 12 residues.

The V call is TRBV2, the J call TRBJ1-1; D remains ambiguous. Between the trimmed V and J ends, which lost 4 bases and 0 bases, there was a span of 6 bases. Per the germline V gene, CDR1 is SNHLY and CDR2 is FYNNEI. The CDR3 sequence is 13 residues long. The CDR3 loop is CASSVGLNTEAFF. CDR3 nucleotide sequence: TGTGCCAGCAGTGTGGGCCTGAACACTGAAGCTTTCTTT.

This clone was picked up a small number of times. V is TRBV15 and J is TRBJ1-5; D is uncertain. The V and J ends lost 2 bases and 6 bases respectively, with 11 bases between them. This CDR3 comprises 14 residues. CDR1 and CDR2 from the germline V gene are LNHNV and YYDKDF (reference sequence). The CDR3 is CATSRRPDGQPQHF. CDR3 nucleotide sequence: TGTGCCACCAGCAGAAGACCGGACGGTCAGCCCCAGCATTTT.

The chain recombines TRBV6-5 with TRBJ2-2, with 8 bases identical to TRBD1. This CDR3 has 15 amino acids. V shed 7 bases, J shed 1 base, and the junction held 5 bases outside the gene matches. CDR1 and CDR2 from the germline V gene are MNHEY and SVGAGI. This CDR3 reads CASKLTGGNTGELFF. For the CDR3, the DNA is TGTGCCAGCAAATTAACAGGGGGGAACACCGGGGAGCTGTTTTTT.

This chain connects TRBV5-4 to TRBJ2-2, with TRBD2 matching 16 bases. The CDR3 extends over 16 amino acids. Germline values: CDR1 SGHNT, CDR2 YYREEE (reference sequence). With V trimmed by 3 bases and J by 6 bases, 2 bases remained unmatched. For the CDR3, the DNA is TGTGCCAGCAGCTCCGGGACTAGCGGGAGGGCCGGGGAGCTGTTTTTT. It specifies CASSSGTSGRAGELFF.

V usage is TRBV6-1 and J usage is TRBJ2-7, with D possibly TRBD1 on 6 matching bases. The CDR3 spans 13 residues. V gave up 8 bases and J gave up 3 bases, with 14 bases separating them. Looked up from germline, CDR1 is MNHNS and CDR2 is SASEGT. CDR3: CASGQTDYYEQYF. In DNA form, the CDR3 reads TGTGCCAGCGGACAGACAGACTACTACGAGCAGTACTTC.

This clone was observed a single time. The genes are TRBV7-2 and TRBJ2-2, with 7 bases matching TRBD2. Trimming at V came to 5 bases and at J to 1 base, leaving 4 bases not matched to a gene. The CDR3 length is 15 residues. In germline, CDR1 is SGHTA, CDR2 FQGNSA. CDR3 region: CASSPRTRNTGELFF. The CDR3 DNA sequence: TGTGCCAGCAGCCCCCGGACTAGGAACACCGGGGAGCTGTTTTTT.

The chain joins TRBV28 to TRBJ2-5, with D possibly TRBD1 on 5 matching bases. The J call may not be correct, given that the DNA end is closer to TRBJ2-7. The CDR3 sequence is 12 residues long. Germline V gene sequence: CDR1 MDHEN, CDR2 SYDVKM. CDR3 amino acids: CASSATVYEQYF. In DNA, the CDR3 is TGTGCCAGCAGTGCGACAGTCTACGAGCAGTACTTC.